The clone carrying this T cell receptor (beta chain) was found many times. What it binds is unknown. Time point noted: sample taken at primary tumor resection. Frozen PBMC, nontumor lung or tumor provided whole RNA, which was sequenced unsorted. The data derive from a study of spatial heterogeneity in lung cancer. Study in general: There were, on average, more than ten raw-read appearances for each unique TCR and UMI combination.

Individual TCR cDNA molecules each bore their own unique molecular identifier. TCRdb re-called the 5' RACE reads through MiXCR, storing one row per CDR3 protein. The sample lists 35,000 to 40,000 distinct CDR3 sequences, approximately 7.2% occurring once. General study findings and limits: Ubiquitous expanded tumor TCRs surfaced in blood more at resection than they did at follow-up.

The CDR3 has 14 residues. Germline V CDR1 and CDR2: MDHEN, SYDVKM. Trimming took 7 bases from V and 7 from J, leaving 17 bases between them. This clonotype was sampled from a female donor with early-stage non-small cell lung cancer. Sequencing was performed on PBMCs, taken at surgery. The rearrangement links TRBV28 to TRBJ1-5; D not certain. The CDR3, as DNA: TGTGCCAGCAATATACGGGCCCTGAGGCAGCCCCAGCATTTT. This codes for CASNIRALRQPQHF.